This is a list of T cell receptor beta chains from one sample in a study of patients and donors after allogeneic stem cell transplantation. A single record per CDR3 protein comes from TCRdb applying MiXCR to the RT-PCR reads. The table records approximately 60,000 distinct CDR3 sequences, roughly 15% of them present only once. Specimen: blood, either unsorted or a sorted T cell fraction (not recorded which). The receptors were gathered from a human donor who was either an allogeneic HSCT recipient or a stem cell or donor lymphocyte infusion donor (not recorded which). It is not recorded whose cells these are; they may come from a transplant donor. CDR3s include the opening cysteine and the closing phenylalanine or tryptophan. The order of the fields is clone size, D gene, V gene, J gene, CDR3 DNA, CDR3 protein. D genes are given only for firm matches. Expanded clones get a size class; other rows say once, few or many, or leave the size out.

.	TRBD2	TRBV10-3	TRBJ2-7	TGTGCCATCAGTGAGGCTAGCGGGAGGGCCTACGAGCAGTACTTC	CAISEASGRAYEQYF
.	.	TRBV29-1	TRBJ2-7	TGCAGCGTTCTACCCTCGGACGGTTCCTACGAGCAGTACTTC	CSVLPSDGSYEQYF
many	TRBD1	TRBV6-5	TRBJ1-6	TGTGCCAGCAGTTACTCTCTTTCGGACAGGGGTGATTCACCCCTCCACTTT	CASSYSLSDRGDSPLHF
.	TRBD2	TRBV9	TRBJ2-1	TGTGCCAGCAGCTCCCTCGGGGCTAGCGGTGCCTACAATGAGCAGTTCTTC	CASSSLGASGAYNEQFF
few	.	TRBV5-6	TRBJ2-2	TGTGCCAGCAGCTTGGTTCGGCCCGGGGAGCTGTTTTTT	CASSLVRPGELFF
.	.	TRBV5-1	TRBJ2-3	TGCGCCAGCAGCTTCTTGGACTCCCGGGATACGCAGTATTTT	CASSFLDSRDTQYF
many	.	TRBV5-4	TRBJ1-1	TGTGCCAGCAGCTTGCCTTGGGAGATGAACACTGAAGCTTTCTTT	CASSLPWEMNTEAFF
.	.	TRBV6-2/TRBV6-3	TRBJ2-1	TGTGCCAGCACCCGGAGTTACCTAGGCAATGAGCAGTTCTTC	CASTRSYLGNEQFF
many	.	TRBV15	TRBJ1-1	TGTGCCACCAGTTACGGGCCCCCGGGCACTGAAGCTTTCTTT	CATSYGPPGTEAFF
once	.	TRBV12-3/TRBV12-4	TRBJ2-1	TGTGCCAGCAGAAAGACTGGAGGACTTTACAATGAGCAGTTCTTC	CASRKTGGLYNEQFF
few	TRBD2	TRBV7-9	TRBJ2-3	TGTGCCAGCAGTTCGCCTGGGGGCTTAGCGGGACCCACAGATACGCAGTATTTT	CASSSPGGLAGPTDTQYF
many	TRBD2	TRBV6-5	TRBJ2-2	TGTGCCAGCCGCGGGAGACCGAACACCGGGGAGCTGTTTTTT	CASRGRPNTGELFF
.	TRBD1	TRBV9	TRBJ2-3	TGTGCCAGCAGCCAAACGGGACAGGGGATCACAGATACGCAGTATTTT	CASSQTGQGITDTQYF
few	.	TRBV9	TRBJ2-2	TGTGCCAGCAGCGTAGAGGGCGCCTATTTTAACACCGGGGAGCTGTTTTTT	CASSVEGAYFNTGELFF
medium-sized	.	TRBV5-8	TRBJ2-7	TGTGCCAGCAGCCTCGATAGCGGAGTCGGGACCTACGAGCAGTACTTC	CASSLDSGVGTYEQYF
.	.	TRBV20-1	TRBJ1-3	TGCAGTGCTAGAGATCTGACAGACTCTGGAAACACCATATATTTT	CSARDLTDSGNTIYF
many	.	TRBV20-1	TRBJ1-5	TGCAGTGCTAGTCCTGTTCCAAATCAGCCCCAGCATTTT	CSASPVPNQPQHF
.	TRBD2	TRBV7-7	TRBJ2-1	TGTGCTAGCAAGGCTAGCGGGAGCAATGAGCAGTTCTTC	CASKASGSNEQFF
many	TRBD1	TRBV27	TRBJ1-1	TGTGCCAGCAGTTTCCCCCCCGCGACAGGGCGATTGACTGAAGCTTTCTTT	CASSFPPATGRLTEAFF
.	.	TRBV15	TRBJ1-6	TGTGCCACCATGGAGGGGTATAATTCACCCCTCCACTTT	CATMEGYNSPLHF
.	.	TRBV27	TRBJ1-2	TGTGCCAGCAGTCCAGGGACGGGTAACGACTACACCTTC	CASSPGTGNDYTF
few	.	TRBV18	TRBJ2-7	TGTGCCAGCTCCCCCGGGACGGCAAAGTACGAGCAGTACTTC	CASSPGTAKYEQYF
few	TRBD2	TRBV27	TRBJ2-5	TGTGCCAGCAGTTTGGGACTAGGAGGAGAGACCCAGTACTTC	CASSLGLGGETQYF
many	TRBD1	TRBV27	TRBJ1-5	TGTGCCAGCAGGATAGGACAGGGGATTAATCAGCCCCAGCATTTT	CASRIGQGINQPQHF
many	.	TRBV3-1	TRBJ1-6	TGTGCCAGCAGCAACAGTCAGTATAATTCACCCCTCCACTTT	CASSNSQYNSPLHF
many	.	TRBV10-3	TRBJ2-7	TGTGCCACCCTTACTAGCTCCTACGAGCAGTACTTC	CATLTSSYEQYF
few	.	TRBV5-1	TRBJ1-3	TGCGCCAGCAGCGAGGAGGCAGGAAACACCATATATTTT	CASSEEAGNTIYF
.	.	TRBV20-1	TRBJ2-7	TGCAGTGCACTGACGATAAGCGAGAGCCTCTCCTACGAGCAGTACTTC	CSALTISESLSYEQYF
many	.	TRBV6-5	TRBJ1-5	TGTGCCAGCAGAACAGGCTTGCATCAGCCCCAGCATTTT	CASRTGLHQPQHF
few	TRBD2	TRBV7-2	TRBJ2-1	TGTGCCAGCAGCTTACTAAGGGACTACTACAATGAGCAGTTCTTC	CASSLLRDYYNEQFF
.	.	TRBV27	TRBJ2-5	TGTGCCGCCGGGAACGGGAACTATCAAGAGACCCAGTACTTC	CAAGNGNYQETQYF
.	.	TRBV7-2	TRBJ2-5	TGTGCCAGCAGCTTTTACGCGGGTTTGGAGACCCAGTACTTC	CASSFYAGLETQYF
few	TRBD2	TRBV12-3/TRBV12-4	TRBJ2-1	TGTGCCAGCAGTTTTAGACTAGCGGGAGTTGGCTATGGTGAGCAGTTCTTC	CASSFRLAGVGYGEQFF
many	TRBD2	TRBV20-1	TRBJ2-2	TGCAGTGCTAGAGTCGTAACGGGAGGGCCTATCGGGGAGCTGTTTTTT	CSARVVTGGPIGELFF
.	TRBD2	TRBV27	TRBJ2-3	TGTGCCAGCAGATCCCCGTCTAGCGGGATAACAGATACGCAGTATTTT	CASRSPSSGITDTQYF
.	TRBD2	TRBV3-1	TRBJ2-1	TGTGCCAGCAAACGACTAGCGGGAGATTGGTATGAGCAGTTCTTC	CASKRLAGDWYEQFF
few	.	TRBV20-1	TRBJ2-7	TGCAGTGTCCCCAATGGCTACGAGCAGTACTTC	CSVPNGYEQYF
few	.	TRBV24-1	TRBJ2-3	TGTGCCACCAGTGACGTGACGGGAGTAGCACCAGATACGCAGTATTTT	CATSDVTGVAPDTQYF
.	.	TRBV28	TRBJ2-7	TGTGCCAGCAGCACCTGGGACATCCTATCCTACGAGCAGTACTTC	CASSTWDILSYEQYF
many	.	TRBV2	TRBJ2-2	TGTGCCAGCAACCGGGACTTGGCGAACGCCGGGGAGCTGTTTTTT	CASNRDLANAGELFF
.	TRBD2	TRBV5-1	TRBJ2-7	TGCGCCAGCAGCCCCCAAGCGGGAGTCAATCTTATCTACGAGCAGTACTTC	CASSPQAGVNLIYEQYF
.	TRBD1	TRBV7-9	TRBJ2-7	TGTGCCAGCAGCAAATGGGACAGCTACGAGCAGTACTTC	CASSKWDSYEQYF
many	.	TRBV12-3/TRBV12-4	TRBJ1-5	TGTGCCACCTCGAGCAATCAGCCCCAGCATTTT	CATSSNQPQHF
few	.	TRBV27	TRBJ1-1	TGTGCCAGCAGTTTTCACCCCATATGGGGGGGTGGAGGAGCTTTCTTT	CASSFHPIWGGGGAFF
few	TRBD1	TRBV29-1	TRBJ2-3	TGCAGCGTTGCAGGGGGCTGGAAAATCACAGATACGCAGTATTTT	CSVAGGWKITDTQYF
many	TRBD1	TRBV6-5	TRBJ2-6	TGTGCCAGCAGACTGTGGACAGGTTCAGGCTCTGGGGCCAACGTCCTGACTTTC	CASRLWTGSGSGANVLTF
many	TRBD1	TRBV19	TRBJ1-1	TGTGCCTCACGGGGGACAGGGGACACTGAAGCTTTCTTT	CASRGTGDTEAFF
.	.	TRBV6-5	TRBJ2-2	TGTGCCAGCAGAAGAAAAGCCGGGACAACGAACACCGGGGAGCTGTTTTTT	CASRRKAGTTNTGELFF
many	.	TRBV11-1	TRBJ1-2	TGTGCCAGCAGCCGTACAGTGGGACATAGTACACTCTTCTATGGCTACACCTTC	CASSRTVGHSTLFYGYTF
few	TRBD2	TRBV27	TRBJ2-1	TGTGCCAGCAGTTTATCGTCCCTAGCGGCGTACAATGAGCAGTTCTTC	CASSLSSLAAYNEQFF
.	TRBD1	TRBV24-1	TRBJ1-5	TGTGCCACCAGAGGGGGCGGCAATCAGCCCCAGCATTTT	CATRGGGNQPQHF
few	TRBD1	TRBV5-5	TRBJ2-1	TGTGCCAGCAGCCCGACCCCCACAGGGGGCTACAATGAGCAGTTCTTC	CASSPTPTGGYNEQFF
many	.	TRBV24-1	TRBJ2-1	TGTGCCACCAGTGAAGCAGGAATTTACAATGAGCAGTTCTTC	CATSEAGIYNEQFF
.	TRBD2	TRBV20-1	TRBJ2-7	TGCAGTGCTAGAGGCCTAGCGGGATACTCCTACGAGCAGTACTTC	CSARGLAGYSYEQYF
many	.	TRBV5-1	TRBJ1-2	TGCGCCAGCAGCTCGGACGGGACACTTCCCATCTATGGCTACACCTTC	CASSSDGTLPIYGYTF